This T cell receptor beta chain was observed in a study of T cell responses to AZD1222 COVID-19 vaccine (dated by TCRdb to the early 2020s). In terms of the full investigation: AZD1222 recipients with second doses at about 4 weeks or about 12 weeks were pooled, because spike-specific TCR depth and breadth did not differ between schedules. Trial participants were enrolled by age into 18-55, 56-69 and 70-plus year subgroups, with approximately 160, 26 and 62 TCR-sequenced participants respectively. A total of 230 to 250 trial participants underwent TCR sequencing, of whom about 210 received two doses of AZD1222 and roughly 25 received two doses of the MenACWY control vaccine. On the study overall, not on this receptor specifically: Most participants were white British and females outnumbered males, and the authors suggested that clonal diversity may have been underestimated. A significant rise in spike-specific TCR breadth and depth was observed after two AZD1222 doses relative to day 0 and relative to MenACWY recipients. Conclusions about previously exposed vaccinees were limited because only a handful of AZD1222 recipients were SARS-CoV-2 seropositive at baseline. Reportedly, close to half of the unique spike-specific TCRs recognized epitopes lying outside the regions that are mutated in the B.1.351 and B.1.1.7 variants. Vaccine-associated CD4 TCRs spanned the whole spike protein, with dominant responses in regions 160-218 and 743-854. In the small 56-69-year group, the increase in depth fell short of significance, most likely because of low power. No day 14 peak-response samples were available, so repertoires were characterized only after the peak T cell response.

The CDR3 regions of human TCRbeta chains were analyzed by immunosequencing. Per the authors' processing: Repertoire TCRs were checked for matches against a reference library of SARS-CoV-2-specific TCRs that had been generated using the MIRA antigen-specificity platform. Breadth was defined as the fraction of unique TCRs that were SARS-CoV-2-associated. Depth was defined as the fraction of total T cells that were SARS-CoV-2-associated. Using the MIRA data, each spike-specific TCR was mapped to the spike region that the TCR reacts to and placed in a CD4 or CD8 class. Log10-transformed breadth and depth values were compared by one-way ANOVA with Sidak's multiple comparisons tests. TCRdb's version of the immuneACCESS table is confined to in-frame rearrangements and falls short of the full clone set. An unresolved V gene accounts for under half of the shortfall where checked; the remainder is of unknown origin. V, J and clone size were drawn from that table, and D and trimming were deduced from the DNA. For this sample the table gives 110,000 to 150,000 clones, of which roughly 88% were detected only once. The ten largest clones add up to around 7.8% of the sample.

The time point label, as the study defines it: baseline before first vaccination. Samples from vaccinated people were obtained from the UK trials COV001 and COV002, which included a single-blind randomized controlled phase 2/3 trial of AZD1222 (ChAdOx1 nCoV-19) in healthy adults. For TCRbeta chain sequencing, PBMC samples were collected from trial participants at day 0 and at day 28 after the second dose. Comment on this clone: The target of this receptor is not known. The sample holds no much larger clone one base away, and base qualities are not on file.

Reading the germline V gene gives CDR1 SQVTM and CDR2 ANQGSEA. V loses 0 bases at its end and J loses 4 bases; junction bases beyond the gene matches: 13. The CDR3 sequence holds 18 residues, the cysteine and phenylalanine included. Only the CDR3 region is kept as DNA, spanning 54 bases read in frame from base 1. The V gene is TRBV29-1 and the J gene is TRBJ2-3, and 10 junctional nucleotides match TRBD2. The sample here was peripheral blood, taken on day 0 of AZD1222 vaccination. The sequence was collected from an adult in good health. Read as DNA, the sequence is TGCAGCGTTGAAGATATGTACAGCGGGGGGGCCCCCCCAGATACGCAGTATTTT. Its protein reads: CSVEDMYSGGAPPDTQYF.